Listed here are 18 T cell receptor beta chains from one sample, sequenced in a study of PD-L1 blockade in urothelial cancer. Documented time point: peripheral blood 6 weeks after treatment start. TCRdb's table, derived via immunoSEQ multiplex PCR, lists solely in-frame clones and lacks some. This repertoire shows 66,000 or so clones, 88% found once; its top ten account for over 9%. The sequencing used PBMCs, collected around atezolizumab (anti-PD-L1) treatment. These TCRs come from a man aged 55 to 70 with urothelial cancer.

CDR3 protein: CASSLVLGQTQETQYF. CDR3 DNA sequence: TGCGCCAGCAGCTTGGTCCTTGGACAGACGCAAGAGACCCAGTACTTC. This chain links TRBV5-1 with TRBJ2-5; tentative D call: TRBD1 (6 bases). V was trimmed by 0 bases and J by 2 bases, leaving 14 bases between them. Per germline, CDR1 SGHRS and CDR2 YFSETQ. There are 16 residues in the CDR3.

The chain's CDR3 is CASSPGADTQYF. CDR3 nucleotides: TGTGCCAGCTCACCAGGTGCGGATACGCAGTATTTT. The V call is TRBV18, the J call TRBJ2-3; D is unclear. The ends were cut back, 2 bases at V and 6 bases at J, with 6 bases in the middle. The length of the CDR3 is 12 residues. Germline CDR1 reads KGHSH; CDR2 reads LQKENI.

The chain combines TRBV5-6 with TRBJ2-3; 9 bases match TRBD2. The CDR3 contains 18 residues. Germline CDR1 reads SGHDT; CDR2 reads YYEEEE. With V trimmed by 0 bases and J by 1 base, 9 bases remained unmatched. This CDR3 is CASSLGGWASGGTDTQYF. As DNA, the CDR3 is TGTGCCAGCAGCTTGGGGGGTTGGGCTAGCGGGGGCACAGATACGCAGTATTTT.

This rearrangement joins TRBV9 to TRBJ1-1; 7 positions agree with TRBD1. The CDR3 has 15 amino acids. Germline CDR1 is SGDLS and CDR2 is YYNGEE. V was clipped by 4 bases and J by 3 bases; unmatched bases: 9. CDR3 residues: CASSPLSQGDTEAFF. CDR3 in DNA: TGTGCCAGCAGCCCCCTATCCCAGGGGGACACTGAAGCTTTCTTT.

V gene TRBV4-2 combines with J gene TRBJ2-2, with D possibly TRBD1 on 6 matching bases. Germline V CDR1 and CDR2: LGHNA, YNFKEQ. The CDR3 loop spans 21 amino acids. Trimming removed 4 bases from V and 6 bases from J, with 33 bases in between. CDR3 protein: CASSRQIGQLDGLGESGELFF. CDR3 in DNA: TGTGCCAGCAGCCGACAAATTGGACAGTTAGATGGTTTGGGAGAATCCGGGGAGCTGTTTTTT.

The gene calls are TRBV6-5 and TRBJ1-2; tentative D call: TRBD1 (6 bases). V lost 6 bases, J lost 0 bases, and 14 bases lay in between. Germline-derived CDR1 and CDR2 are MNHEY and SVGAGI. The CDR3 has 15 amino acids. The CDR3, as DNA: TGTGCCAGCAGCTATGACAGGACTTCTAACTATGGCTACACCTTC. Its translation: CASSYDRTSNYGYTF.

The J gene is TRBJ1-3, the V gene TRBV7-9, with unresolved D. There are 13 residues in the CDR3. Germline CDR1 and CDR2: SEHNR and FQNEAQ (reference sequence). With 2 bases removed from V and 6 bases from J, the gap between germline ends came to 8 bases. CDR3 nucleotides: TGTGCCAGCAGCTTACGTCGTATAAACACCATATATTTT. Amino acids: CASSLRRINTIYF. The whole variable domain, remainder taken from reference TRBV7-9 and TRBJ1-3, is DTGVSQNPRHKITKRGQNVTFRCDPISEHNRLYWYRQTLGQGPEFLTYFQNEAQLEKSRLLSDRFSAERPKGSFSTLEIQRTEQGDSAMYLCASSLRRINTIYFGEGSWLTVV.

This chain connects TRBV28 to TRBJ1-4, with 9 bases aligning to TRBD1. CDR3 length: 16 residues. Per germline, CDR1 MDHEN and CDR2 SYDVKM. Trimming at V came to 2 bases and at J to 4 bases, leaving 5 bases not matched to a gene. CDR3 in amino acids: CASSLDRGGLNEKLFF. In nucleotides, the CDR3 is TGTGCCAGCAGTTTAGACAGGGGGGGTCTTAATGAAAAACTGTTTTTT.

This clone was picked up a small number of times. In nucleotides, the CDR3 is TGTGCCAGCAGCGGTGGGACACGGGACTATGGCTACACCTTC. Protein: CASSGGTRDYGYTF. The V call is TRBV2, the J call TRBJ1-2, with D perhaps matching TRBD1 (6 bases). This CDR3 comprises 14 residues. With 6 bases removed from V and 3 bases from J, the gap between germline ends came to 14 bases. Germline loops: CDR1 SNHLY, CDR2 FYNNEI.

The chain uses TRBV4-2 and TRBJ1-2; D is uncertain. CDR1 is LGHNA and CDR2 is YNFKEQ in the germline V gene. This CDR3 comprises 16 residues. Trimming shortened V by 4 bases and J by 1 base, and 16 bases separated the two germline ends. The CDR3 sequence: CASSPLQKSHNYGYTF. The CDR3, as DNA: TGTGCCAGCAGCCCTCTACAGAAGTCCCATAACTATGGCTACACCTTC.

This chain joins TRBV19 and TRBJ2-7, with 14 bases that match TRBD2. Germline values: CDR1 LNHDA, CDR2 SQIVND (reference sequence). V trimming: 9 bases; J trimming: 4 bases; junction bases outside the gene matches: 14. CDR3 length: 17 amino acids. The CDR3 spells CASAGTSGSVGSYEQYF. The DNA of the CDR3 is TGTGCCAGCGCCGGGACTAGCGGGAGCGTGGGTTCGTACGAGCAGTACTTC. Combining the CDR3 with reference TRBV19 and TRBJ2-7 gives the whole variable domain DGGITQSPKYLFRKEGQNVTLSCEQNLNHDAMYWYRQDPGQGLRLIYYSQIVNDFQKGDIAEGYSVSREKKESFPLTVTSAQKNPTAFYLCASAGTSGSVGSYEQYFGPGTRLTVT.

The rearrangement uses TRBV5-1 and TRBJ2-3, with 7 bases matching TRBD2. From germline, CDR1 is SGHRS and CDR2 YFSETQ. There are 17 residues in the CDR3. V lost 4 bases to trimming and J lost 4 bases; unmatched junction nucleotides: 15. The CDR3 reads CASSPSRLRGRADTQYF. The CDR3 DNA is TGCGCCAGCAGCCCATCGAGGCTCCGGGGGAGGGCAGATACGCAGTATTTT.

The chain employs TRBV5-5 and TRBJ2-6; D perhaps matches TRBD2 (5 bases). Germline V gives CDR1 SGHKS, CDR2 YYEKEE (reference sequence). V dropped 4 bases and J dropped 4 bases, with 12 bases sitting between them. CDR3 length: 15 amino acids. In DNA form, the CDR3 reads TGTGCCAGCAGCCCCCCGGGGTTCGGGGCCAACGTCCTGACTTTC. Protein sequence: CASSPPGFGANVLTF.

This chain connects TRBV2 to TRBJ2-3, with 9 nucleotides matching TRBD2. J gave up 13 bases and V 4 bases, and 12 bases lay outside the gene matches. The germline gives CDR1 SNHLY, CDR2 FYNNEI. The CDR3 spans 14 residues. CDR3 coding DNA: TGTGCCAGCAGTGCGCGACTAGCGGATATTTTGGAGTATTTT. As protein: CASSARLADILEYF.

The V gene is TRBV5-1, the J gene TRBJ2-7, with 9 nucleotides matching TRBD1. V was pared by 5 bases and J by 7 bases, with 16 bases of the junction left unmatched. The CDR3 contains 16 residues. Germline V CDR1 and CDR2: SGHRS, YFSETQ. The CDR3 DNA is TGCGCCAGCAGGCCGACTTCGAGACAGGGGGGCTGGGAGCAGTACTTC. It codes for CASRPTSRQGGWEQYF.

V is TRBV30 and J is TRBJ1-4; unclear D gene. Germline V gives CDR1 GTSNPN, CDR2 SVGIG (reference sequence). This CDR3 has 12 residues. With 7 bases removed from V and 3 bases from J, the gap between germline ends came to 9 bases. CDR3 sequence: CAYEPANEKLFF. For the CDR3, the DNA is TGTGCCTACGAGCCGGCTAATGAAAAACTGTTTTTT.

CDR3: CASLRGYEQFF. CDR3 nucleotide sequence: TGTGCCAGCCTAAGGGGATATGAGCAGTTCTTC. J is TRBJ2-1 and V is TRBV2; maybe TRBD1 (5 bases). Germline-derived CDR1 and CDR2 are SNHLY and FYNNEI. Trimming pared 8 bases from V and 8 bases from J, leaving 10 bases between. The CDR3 extends over 11 amino acids.

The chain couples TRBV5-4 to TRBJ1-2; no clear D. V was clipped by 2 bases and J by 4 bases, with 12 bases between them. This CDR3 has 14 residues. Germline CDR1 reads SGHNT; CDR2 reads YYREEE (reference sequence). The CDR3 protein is CASSFRRGSYGYTF. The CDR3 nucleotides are TGTGCCAGCAGCTTTCGGCGCGGGAGCTATGGCTACACCTTC.